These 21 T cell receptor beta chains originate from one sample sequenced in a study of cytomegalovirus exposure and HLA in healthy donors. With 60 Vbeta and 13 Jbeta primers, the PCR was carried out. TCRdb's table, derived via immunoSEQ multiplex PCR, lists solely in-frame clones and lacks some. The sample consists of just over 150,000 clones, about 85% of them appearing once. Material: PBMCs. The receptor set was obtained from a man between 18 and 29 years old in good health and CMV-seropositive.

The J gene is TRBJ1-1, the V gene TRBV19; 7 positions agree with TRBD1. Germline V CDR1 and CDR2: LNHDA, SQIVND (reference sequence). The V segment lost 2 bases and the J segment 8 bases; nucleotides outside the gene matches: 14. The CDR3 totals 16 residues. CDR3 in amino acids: CASSILARHRGGEAFF. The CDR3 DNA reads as TGTGCCAGTAGTATATTAGCCCGCCACAGGGGAGGCGAAGCTTTCTTT.

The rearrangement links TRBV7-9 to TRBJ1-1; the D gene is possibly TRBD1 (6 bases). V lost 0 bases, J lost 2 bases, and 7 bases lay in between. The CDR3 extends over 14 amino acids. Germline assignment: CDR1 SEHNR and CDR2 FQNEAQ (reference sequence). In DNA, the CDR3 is TGTGCCAGCAGCTTAGCGGACAGTAACACTGAAGCTTTCTTT. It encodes CASSLADSNTEAFF.

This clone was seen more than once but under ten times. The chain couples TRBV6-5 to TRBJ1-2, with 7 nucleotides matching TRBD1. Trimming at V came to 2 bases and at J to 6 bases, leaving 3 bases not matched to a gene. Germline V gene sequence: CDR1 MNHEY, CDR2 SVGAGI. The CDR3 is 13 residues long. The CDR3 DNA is TGTGCCAGCAGTTACCCTGACAGGGATGGCTACACCTTC. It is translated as CASSYPDRDGYTF.

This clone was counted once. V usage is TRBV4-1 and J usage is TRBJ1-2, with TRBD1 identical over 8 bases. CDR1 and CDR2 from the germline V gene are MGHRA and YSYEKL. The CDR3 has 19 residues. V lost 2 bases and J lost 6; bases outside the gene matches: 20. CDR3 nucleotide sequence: TGCGCCAGCAGCCAAAGAGGTCCGGGACAGGCCGATCCCTTAGATGGCTACACCTTC. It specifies CASSQRGPGQADPLDGYTF.

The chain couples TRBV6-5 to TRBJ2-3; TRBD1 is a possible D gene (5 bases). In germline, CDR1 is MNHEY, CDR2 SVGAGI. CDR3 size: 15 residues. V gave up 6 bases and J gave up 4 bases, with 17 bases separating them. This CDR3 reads CASSRTVMGPDTQYF. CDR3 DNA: TGTGCCAGCAGCCGTACAGTCATGGGGCCAGATACGCAGTATTTT.

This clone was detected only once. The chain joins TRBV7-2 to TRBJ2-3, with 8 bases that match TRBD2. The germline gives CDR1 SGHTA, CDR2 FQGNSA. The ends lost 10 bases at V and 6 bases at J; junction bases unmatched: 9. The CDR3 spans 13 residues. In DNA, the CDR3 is TGTGCCATCGGCCGGGGGGGCCCGGATACGCAGTATTTT. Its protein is CAIGRGGPDTQYF.

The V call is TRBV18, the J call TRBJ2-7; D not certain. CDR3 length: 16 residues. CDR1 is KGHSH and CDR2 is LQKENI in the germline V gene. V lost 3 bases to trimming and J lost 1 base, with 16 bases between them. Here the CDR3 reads CASSPTYSFASYEQYF. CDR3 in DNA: TGTGCCAGCTCACCTACCTACAGCTTTGCGTCCTACGAGCAGTACTTC.

The CDR3 protein is CASGRAPDTQYF. The CDR3 bases are TGTGCCAGCGGCAGGGCTCCAGATACGCAGTATTTT. This chain joins TRBV6-4 and TRBJ2-3; weak D call: TRBD1 (5 bases). There are 12 residues in the CDR3. CDR1 and CDR2 from the germline V gene are MRHNA and SNTAGT. The germline V and J ends were trimmed by 8 bases and 4 bases, with 10 bases remaining between them.

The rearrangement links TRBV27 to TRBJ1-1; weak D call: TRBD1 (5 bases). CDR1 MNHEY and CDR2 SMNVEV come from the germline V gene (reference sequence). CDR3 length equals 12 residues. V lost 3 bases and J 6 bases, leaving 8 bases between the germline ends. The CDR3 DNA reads TGTGCCAGCAGTTTTCAGGGTTCTGAAGCTTTCTTT. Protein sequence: CASSFQGSEAFF.

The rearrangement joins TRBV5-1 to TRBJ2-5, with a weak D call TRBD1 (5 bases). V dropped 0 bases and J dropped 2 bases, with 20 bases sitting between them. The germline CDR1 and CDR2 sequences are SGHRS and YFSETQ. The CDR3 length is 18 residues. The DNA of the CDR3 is TGCGCCAGCAGCTTGGATCCCCCTCGGGTTAGGGGACAAGAGACCCAGTACTTC. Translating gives CASSLDPPRVRGQETQYF.

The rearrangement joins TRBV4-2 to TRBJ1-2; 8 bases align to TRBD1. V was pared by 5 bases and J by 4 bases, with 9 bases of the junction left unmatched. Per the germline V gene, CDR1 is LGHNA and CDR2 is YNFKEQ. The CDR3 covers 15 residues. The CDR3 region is CASSKQDRDVYGYTF. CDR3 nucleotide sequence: TGTGCCAGCAGCAAGCAGGACAGGGACGTCTATGGCTACACCTTC.

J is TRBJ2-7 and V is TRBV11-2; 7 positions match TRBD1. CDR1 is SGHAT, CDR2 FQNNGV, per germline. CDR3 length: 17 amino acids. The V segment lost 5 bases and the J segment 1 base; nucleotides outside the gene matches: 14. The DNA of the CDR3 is TGTGCCAGCAGCCTAGGCCTGGGACAGAGTGGATCCTACGAGCAGTACTTC. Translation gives CASSLGLGQSGSYEQYF.

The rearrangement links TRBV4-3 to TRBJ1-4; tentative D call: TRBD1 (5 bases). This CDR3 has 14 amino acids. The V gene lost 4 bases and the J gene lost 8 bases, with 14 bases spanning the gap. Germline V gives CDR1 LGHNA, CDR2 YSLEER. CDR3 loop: CASSPLLGGEKLFF. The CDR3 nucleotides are TGCGCCAGCAGCCCCCTGCTGGGGGGGGAAAAACTGTTTTTT.

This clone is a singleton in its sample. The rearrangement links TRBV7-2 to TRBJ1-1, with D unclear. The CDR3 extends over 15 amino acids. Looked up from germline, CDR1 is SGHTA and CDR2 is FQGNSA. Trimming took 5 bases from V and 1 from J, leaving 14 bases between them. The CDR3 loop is CASSPPRVKNTEAFF. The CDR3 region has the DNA TGTGCCAGCAGCCCCCCGCGCGTGAAGAACACTGAAGCTTTCTTT. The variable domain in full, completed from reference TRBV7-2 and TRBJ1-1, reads GAGVSQSPSNKVTEKGKDVELRCDPISGHTALYWYRQSLGQGLEFLIYFQGNSAPDKSGLPSDRFSAERTGGSVSTLTIQRTQQEDSAVYLCASSPPRVKNTEAFFGQGTRLTVV.

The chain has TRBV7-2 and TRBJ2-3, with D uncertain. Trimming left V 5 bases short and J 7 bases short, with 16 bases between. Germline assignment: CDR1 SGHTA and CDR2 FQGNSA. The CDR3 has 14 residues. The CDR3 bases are TGTGCCAGCAGCCCGACTCTAGATGCATATACGCAGTATTTT. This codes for CASSPTLDAYTQYF. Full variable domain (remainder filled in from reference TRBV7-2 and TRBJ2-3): GAGVSQSPSNKVTEKGKDVELRCDPISGHTALYWYRQSLGQGLEFLIYFQGNSAPDKSGLPSDRFSAERTGGSVSTLTIQRTQQEDSAVYLCASSPTLDAYTQYFGPGTRLTVL.

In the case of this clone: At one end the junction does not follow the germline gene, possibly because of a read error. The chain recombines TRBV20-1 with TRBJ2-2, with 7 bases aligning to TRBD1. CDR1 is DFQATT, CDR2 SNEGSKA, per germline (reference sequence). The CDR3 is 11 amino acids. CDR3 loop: CSASIPGGLFF. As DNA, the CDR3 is TGCAGTGCTAGCATCCCAGGGGGGCTGTTTTTT.

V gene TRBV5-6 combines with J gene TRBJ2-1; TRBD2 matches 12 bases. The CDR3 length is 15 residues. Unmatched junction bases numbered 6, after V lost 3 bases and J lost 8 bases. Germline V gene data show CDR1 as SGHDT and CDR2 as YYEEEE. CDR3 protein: CASSSGLAGSDEQFF. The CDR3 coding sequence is TGTGCCAGCAGCTCTGGACTAGCGGGGTCGGATGAGCAGTTCTTC.

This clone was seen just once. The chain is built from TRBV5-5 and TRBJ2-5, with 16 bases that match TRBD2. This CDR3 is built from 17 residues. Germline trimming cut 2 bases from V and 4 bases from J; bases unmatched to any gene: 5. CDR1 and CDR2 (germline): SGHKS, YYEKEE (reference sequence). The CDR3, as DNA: TGTGCCAGCAGCTTTGGGACTAGCGGGGGGGGTTCAGAGACCCAGTACTTC. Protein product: CASSFGTSGGGSETQYF.

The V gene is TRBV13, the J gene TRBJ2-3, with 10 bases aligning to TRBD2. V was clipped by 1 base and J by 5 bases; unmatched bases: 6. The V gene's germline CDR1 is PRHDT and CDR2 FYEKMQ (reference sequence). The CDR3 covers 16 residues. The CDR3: CASSLAAGGQRDTQYF. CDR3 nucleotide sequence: TGTGCCAGCAGCTTAGCAGCGGGGGGGCAGAGAGATACGCAGTATTTT.

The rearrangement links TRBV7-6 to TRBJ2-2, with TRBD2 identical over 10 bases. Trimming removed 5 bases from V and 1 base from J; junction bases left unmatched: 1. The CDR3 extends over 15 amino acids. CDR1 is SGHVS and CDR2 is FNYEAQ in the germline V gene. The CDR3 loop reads CASSPSGRNTGELFF. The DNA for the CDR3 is TGTGCCAGCAGCCCTAGCGGGAGGAACACCGGGGAGCTGTTTTTT. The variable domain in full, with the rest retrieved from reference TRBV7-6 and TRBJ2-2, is GAGVSQSPRYKVTKRGQDVALRCDPISGHVSLYWYRQALGQGPEFLTYFNYEAQQDKSGLPNDRFSAERPEGSISTLTIQRTEQRDSAMYRCASSPSGRNTGELFFGEGSRLTVL.

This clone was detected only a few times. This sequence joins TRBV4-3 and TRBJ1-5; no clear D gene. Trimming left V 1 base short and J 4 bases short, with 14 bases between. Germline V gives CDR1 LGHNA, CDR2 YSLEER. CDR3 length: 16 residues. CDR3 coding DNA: TGCGCCAGCAGCCAAGCTTGGGCAACCCCGAATCAGCCCCAGCATTTT. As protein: CASSQAWATPNQPQHF.